This T cell receptor (beta chain) was obtained from a study of blood T cell repertoires in COVID-19. Study as a whole: PBMCs, B-cell-depleted T cells, or T cells provided the cDNA or gDNA that made up the material.

J gave up 0 bases and V 5 bases, and 3 bases lay outside the gene matches. CDR1 and CDR2 (germline): SGHTA, FQGNSA. The CDR3 has 14 amino acids. Original handling: Quantification of nucleated cells was approximated via reference gene primer amplification. The assay was immunoSEQ multiplex PCR, and TCRdb's table has in-frame clones only and misses some. V and J calls and clone size are those listed in that table; D and trimming were worked out from the DNA. This table has about 220,000 clones, 80% to 85% appearing once. A remark on this clone: The sample carries other DNA sequences with the same CDR3.

Sequencing was carried out using peripheral blood. J is TRBJ1-1 and V is TRBV7-2; TRBD1 aligns across 7 bases. This TCR was sampled from a woman aged 55 to 70 with acute or convalescent COVID-19. The DNA of the CDR3 is TGTGCCAGCAGCCCACAGGGGTTGAACACTGAAGCTTTCTTT. As protein: CASSPQGLNTEAFF.